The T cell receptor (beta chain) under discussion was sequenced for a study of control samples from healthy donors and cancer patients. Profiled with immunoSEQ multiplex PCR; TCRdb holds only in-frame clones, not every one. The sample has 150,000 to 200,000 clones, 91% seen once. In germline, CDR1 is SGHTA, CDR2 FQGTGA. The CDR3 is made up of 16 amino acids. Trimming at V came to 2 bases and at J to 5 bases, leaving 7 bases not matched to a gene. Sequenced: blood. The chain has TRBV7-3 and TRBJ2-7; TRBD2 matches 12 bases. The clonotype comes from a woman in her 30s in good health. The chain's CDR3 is CASSLLPTSGSHEQYF. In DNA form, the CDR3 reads TGTGCCAGCAGCTTATTGCCGACTAGCGGGAGCCACGAGCAGTACTTC.